The 21 T cell receptor beta chains below were found in one sample sequenced in a study of vaccination and CD4 T cells after COVID-19. These receptors have no identified antigens. Stated treatment: approximately 9-day PBMC culture with coronavirus spike peptide pools or control peptides (ViraFEST assay). Sequence data for DNA of cultured CD4+ T cells were generated by the Oncomine TCR Beta short-read assay. In TCRdb, the PCR reads were re-called with MiXCR into one record per CDR3 protein. This table holds 15,000 or so distinct CDR3 sequences, around three fifths found once. Sequencing was carried out using CD4+ T cells from blood, cultured in vitro. The receptors here all came from a human donor who had recovered from COVID-19.

V gene TRBV21-1 combines with J gene TRBJ1-6; the D segment call TRBD1 is taken from the table without a DNA check. TRBV21-1 is deemed a pseudogene. The CDR3 length is 16 residues. CDR3 protein: CASREPWTGLSSPLHF. DNA of the CDR3: TGTGCCAGCAGGGAACCATGGACAGGGTTGAGTTCACCCCTCCACTTT.

The rearrangement joins TRBV10-3 to TRBJ1-2, with D maybe TRBD1 (5 bases). The CDR3 covers 13 residues. Trimming took 4 bases from V and 3 from J, leaving 9 bases between them. In germline, CDR1 is ENHRY, CDR2 SYGVKD. CDR3 nucleotide sequence: TGTGCCATCAGTGGAGTAGGGGACTATGGCTACACCTTC. Protein: CAISGVGDYGYTF.

The CDR3 DNA is TGTGCCAGCAGGGAACAGGTAGAGCAGTTCTTC. Its protein is CASREQVEQFF. The chain uses TRBV6-1 and TRBJ2-1; tentative D call: TRBD1 (5 bases). The germline gives CDR1 MNHNS, CDR2 SASEGT. The CDR3 sequence is 11 residues long. V lost 6 bases, J lost 10 bases, and 10 bases lay in between.

The V call is TRBV11-2, the J call TRBJ1-1; the D gene is possibly TRBD1 (6 bases). CDR3 length: 13 amino acids. V was clipped by 5 bases and J by 4 bases, with 11 bases between them. Germline values: CDR1 SGHAT, CDR2 FQNNGV. The DNA of the CDR3 is TGTGCCAGCAGCGTAACAGGGAGCACTGAAGCTTTCTTT. It yields the protein CASSVTGSTEAFF.

The V gene is TRBV20-1, the J gene TRBJ2-7; 8 bases align to TRBD2. The CDR3 is 15 amino acids. Germline values: CDR1 DFQATT, CDR2 SNEGSKA (reference sequence). The trim removed 6 bases at V and 9 bases at J, leaving 19 bases unmatched. The CDR3 coding sequence is TGCAGTGCCTCCCGGGATGCGGGAGGTGGCTCAACGCAGTACTTC. It translates to CSASRDAGGGSTQYF.

The chain carries TRBV7-9 and TRBJ1-1; no clear D gene. Germline V gene sequence: CDR1 SEHNR, CDR2 FQNEAQ (reference sequence). CDR3 length equals 16 residues. V was trimmed by 1 base and J by 0 bases, leaving 12 bases between them. This CDR3 reads CASSLEGQLMNTEAFF. In DNA, the CDR3 is TGTGCCAGCAGCTTAGAAGGGCAGCTAATGAACACTGAAGCTTTCTTT.

The chain has TRBV20-1 and TRBJ1-5, with D hard to call. This CDR3 has 17 residues. Trimming took off 1 base at V and 6 bases at J, with 22 bases between the two ends. Germline-derived CDR1 and CDR2 are DFQATT and SNEGSKA (reference sequence). The CDR3 coding sequence is TGCAGTGCTAGAGTTCCGGGGAAGTTAACGAGTAGTCAGCCCCAGCATTTT. Its protein product is CSARVPGKLTSSQPQHF.

The V gene is TRBV7-2, the J gene TRBJ2-3, with 9 bases identical to TRBD1. This CDR3 has 15 amino acids. The V gene's germline CDR1 is SGHTA and CDR2 FQGNSA. Trimming took 5 bases from V and 3 from J; bases not matched to a gene: 6. CDR3 residues: CASSQGQGLTDTQYF. The CDR3 DNA follows: TGTGCCAGCAGCCAGGGACAGGGATTGACAGATACGCAGTATTTT.

Regarding this clonotype: At one end, the junction sequence differs from germline, possibly due to a read error. J is TRBJ2-7 and V is TRBV6-2 or TRBV6-3, with TRBD2 as a possible D gene (6 bases). The CDR3 consists of 13 residues. In germline, CDR1 is MNHEY, CDR2 SVGEGT. The CDR3 region has the DNA TGTGCCAACAGTTACGGGACTTACTACGAGCAGTACTTC. Protein: CANSYGTYYEQYF.

In this sample, this clonotype turned up once. The CDR3 reads CASSFSSPSIETQYF. For the CDR3, the DNA is TGTGCCAGCAGTTTCTCAAGTCCATCAATAGAGACCCAGTACTTC. The rearrangement uses TRBV27 and TRBJ2-5; D ambiguous. The CDR3 totals 15 residues. V lost 3 bases and J 4 bases, leaving 15 bases between the germline ends. Germline CDR1 MNHEY, CDR2 SMNVEV (reference sequence).

The chain combines TRBV5-4 with TRBJ2-7, with D possibly being TRBD1 (6 bases). The CDR3 is 13 residues long. V was shortened by 0 bases and J by 3 bases, with 7 bases between the two germline ends. Per the germline V gene, CDR1 is SGHNT and CDR2 is YYREEE (reference sequence). CDR3 in DNA: TGTGCCAGCAGCTTGGCAGGGGTCTACGAGCAGTACTTC. Translating gives CASSLAGVYEQYF. Supplemented by reference TRBV5-4 and TRBJ2-7, the full variable domain reads ETGVTQSPTHLIKTRGQQVTLRCSSQSGHNTVSWYQQALGQGPQFIFQYYREEENGRGNFPPRFSGLQFPNYSSELNVNALELDDSALYLCASSLAGVYEQYFGPGTRLTVT.

This clonotype turned up a few times. V is TRBV27 and J is TRBJ2-7; 12 bases agree with TRBD2. The V segment lost 6 bases and the J segment 6 bases; nucleotides outside the gene matches: 6. The CDR3 totals 14 residues. Germline CDR1 and CDR2: MNHEY and SMNVEV (reference sequence). CDR3 amino acids: CASRVRLAGVEQYF. DNA of the CDR3: TGTGCCAGCAGAGTACGACTAGCGGGAGTCGAGCAGTACTTC.

The chain combines TRBV6-5 with TRBJ2-2; no clear D. This CDR3 is 18 amino acids long. V shed 4 bases and J shed 0 bases, with 18 bases lying between them. CDR1 and CDR2 from the germline V gene are MNHEY and SVGAGI. CDR3 sequence reads: CASSFSYKSRANTGELFF. CDR3 sequence (DNA): TGTGCCAGCAGTTTCTCCTACAAATCCCGGGCGAACACCGGGGAGCTGTTTTTT.

This clonotype came up a few times. V gene TRBV5-4 combines with J gene TRBJ2-5; TRBD1 is a possible D gene (5 bases). This CDR3 is 14 amino acids long. Trimming removed 2 bases at V and 2 bases at J, with 10 bases between. CDR1 SGHNT and CDR2 YYREEE come from the germline V gene (reference sequence). CDR3 DNA sequence: TGTGCCAGCAGCTTTCTCGCAGGGCAAGAGACCCAGTACTTC. Its translation: CASSFLAGQETQYF.

The V gene is TRBV20-1, the J gene TRBJ2-6; TRBD1 aligns across 8 bases. The CDR3 is 16 residues long. Germline V gene sequence: CDR1 DFQATT, CDR2 SNEGSKA (reference sequence). Germline trimming cut 7 bases from V and 1 base from J; bases unmatched to any gene: 9. CDR3 nucleotides: TGCAGTGGCCAGACAGGGGCTAATTCTGGGGCCAACGTCCTGACTTTC. Protein product: CSGQTGANSGANVLTF.

This clonotype appeared once. The chain combines TRBV19 with TRBJ1-1; D call uncertain. CDR1 and CDR2 (germline): LNHDA, SQIVND (reference sequence). CDR3 length equals 12 residues. With 8 bases removed from V and 9 bases from J, the gap between germline ends came to 16 bases. CDR3 loop: CASSLKAGKAFF. CDR3 nucleotide sequence: TGTGCCAGTTCGCTTAAGGCCGGAAAAGCTTTCTTT.

This clonotype was picked up a small number of times. The V gene is TRBV21-1, the J gene TRBJ2-2; the DNA was not compared with TRBD1, the D call given in the table. TRBV21-1 counts as a pseudogene. This CDR3 region has 13 residues. CDR3 loop: CASSKQGTGELFF. The CDR3 coding sequence is TGTGCCAGCAGCAAACAGGGCACCGGGGAGCTGTTTTTT.

This clonotype was counted once. The chain uses TRBV7-3 and TRBJ2-3, with D hard to call. This CDR3 region has 14 residues. V was pared by 5 bases and J by 0 bases, with 9 bases between. CDR1 is SGHTA, CDR2 FQGTGA, per germline. CDR3 protein: CASSPMGSTDTQYF. The CDR3, as DNA: TGTGCCAGCAGCCCTATGGGAAGCACAGATACGCAGTATTTT. Looking up the rest from reference TRBV7-3 and TRBJ2-3 gives the full variable domain: GAGVSQTPSNKVTEKGKYVELRCDPISGHTALYWYRQSLGQGPEFLIYFQGTGAADDSGLPNDRFFAVRPEGSVSTLKIQRTERGDSAVYLCASSPMGSTDTQYFGPGTRLTVL.

This clonotype was seen a handful of times. The gene calls are TRBV20-1 and TRBJ2-2; unclear D gene. The CDR3 loop spans 14 amino acids. Germline CDR1 DFQATT, CDR2 SNEGSKA (reference sequence). The CDR3 DNA reads TGCAGCGTACGCATACAAATGAACACCGGGGAGCTGTTTTTT. Encoded protein: CSVRIQMNTGELFF.

The V call is TRBV12-3 or TRBV12-4, the J call TRBJ1-2; D gene ambiguous. V lost 3 bases and J lost 0, with 2 bases in between. This CDR3 comprises 12 residues. The CDR3 protein is CASSFSNYGYTF. DNA of the CDR3: TGTGCCAGCAGTTTTTCTAACTATGGCTACACCTTC.

The V call is TRBV7-9, the J call TRBJ2-2; D is unclear. The germline gives CDR1 SEHNR, CDR2 FQNEAQ (reference sequence). V was trimmed by 7 bases and J by 1 base, leaving 16 bases between them. This CDR3 is built from 16 residues. CDR3 coding DNA: TGTGCCAGCAACCCCGATGGAGCAGGGAACACCGGGGAGCTGTTTTTT. Encoded protein: CASNPDGAGNTGELFF.